The clone carrying this TCR beta chain was seen a few times. Its antigen is undetermined. This entry is derived from a study of T-cell memory formation after mild COVID-19. Study details: Largely, the TCR clusters proved donor specific. Study-wide results and limits: CD8+ contracting clones occupied EMRA, while CD4+ ones occupied mainly CM and EM.

One entry per CDR3 protein, called by TCRdb with MiXCR from the 5' RACE reads. The sample comprises around 340,000 distinct CDR3 sequences, about 15% of which are singletons, and approximately 20% rests with the top ten. The V end was cut by 6 bases, the J end by 7 bases, with 23 bases between. Looked up from germline, CDR1 is SGHDT and CDR2 is YYEEEE. CDR3 length: 15 amino acids. This clonotype was sampled from a man aged 18 to 29 who had mild COVID-19 (a few samples of this study predate the infection). Cell type and time point are not known. The chain is built from TRBV5-6 and TRBJ2-7; perhaps TRBD1 as D (6 bases). Input material: PBMCs or a T cell subset sorted from them (not recorded which). CDR3 in amino acids: CASTPRQGRAGEQYF. The CDR3 DNA is TGTGCCAGCACCCCGCGCCAGGGGCGAGCTGGGGAGCAGTACTTC.